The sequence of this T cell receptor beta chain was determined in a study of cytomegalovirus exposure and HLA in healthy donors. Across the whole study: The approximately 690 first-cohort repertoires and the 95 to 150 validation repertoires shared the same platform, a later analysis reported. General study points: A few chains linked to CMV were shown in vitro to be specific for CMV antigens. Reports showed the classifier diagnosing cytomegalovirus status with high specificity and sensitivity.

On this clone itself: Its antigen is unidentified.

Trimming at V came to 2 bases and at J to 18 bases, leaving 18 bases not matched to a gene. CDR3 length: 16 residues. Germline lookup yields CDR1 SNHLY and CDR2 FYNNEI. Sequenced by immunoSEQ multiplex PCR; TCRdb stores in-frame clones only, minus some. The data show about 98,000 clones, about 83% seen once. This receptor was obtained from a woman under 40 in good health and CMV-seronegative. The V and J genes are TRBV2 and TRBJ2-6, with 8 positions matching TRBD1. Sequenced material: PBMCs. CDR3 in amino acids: CASSETFLGDRLRGTF. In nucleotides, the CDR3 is TGTGCCAGCAGTGAAACCTTTTTGGGGGACAGGCTGAGGGGGACTTTC.